This TCR beta chain was documented in a study of T cell responses to AZD1222 COVID-19 vaccine. The CDR3 contains 12 residues. The germline V gene encodes CDR1 MDHEN and CDR2 SYDVKM. Between the trimmed V and J ends, which lost 5 bases and 5 bases, there was a span of 9 bases. Measured with immunoSEQ multiplex PCR; TCRdb has only the in-frame clones, and not every one. The table has 80,000 to 100,000 clones, 85% to 90% seen once. The sequence derives from an adult who received the AZD1222 COVID-19 vaccine. The sequencing here drew on peripheral blood, taken 28 days after the second AZD1222 dose. This rearrangement joins TRBV28 to TRBJ1-1; D call uncertain. The CDR3 nucleotides are TGTGCCAGCAGTACCGGAGGAACTGAAGCTTTCTTT. This codes for CASSTGGTEAFF. Combining the CDR3 with reference TRBV28 and TRBJ1-1 gives the whole variable domain DVKVTQSSRYLVKRTGEKVFLECVQDMDHENMFWYRQDPGLGLRLIYFSYDVKMKEKGDIPEGYSVSREKKERFSLILESASTNQTSMYLCASSTGGTEAFFGQGTRLTVV.